Detailed here is one T cell receptor (beta chain). These data come from a study of blood T cell repertoires in COVID-19. At the level of the study: Researchers got acute and convalescent COVID-19 samples from the United States, Italy and Spain. Sample material is recorded as cDNA or gDNA derived from T cells, B-cell-depleted T cells, or PBMCs.

The ends lost 6 bases at V and 7 bases at J; junction bases unmatched: 6. This CDR3 has 13 residues. Germline loops: CDR1 LNHDA, CDR2 SQIVND (reference sequence). Sequencing was performed with immunoSEQ multiplex PCR; in TCRdb, only in-frame clones are kept and a portion is missing. The repertoire holds roughly 120,000 clones, with roughly nine tenths as singletons. Sequenced material: peripheral blood. The chain has TRBV19 and TRBJ2-3; TRBD2 agrees at 8 bases. The clonotype was recovered from a man between 65 and 85 years old with active or convalescent COVID-19. This chain's CDR3 is CASSGRDGYTQYF. The DNA of the CDR3 is TGTGCCAGTAGCGGGAGGGACGGGTATACGCAGTATTTT. The entire variable domain, with the rest obtained from reference TRBV19 and TRBJ2-3, is as follows: DGGITQSPKYLFRKEGQNVTLSCEQNLNHDAMYWYRQDPGQGLRLIYYSQIVNDFQKGDIAEGYSVSREKKESFPLTVTSAQKNPTAFYLCASSGRDGYTQYFGPGTRLTVL.